This T cell receptor (beta chain) came from a study of cytomegalovirus exposure and HLA in healthy donors. Study conclusions and caveats: With further analysis later on, most CMV-associated TCR beta chains appeared HLA-restricted. In a later analysis, donors in an Asian-associated ancestry cluster reportedly had fewer N-insertions in productive TCRs than the cohort mean. The presence/absence work took it that sequencing depth was about the same across donors.

V lost 5 bases, J lost 1 base, and 4 bases stayed unmatched. The germline gives CDR1 SGHAT, CDR2 FQNNGV. CDR3 length: 15 residues. The PCR used 60 Vbeta and 13 Jbeta primers. Assay used: immunoSEQ multiplex PCR; TCRdb lists only in-frame clones, some missing. The profile shows some 130,000 clones, 70% to 85% of them singletons. This clone has only a few counts. Its matching antigen is unknown. Sequenced: PBMCs. The sequence was collected from a woman in her sixties in good health and CMV-seropositive. The chain links TRBV11-2 to TRBJ2-5; 10 positions agree with TRBD2. The CDR3 sequence: CASSETSGSQETQYF. The CDR3, as DNA: TGTGCCAGCAGCGAGACTAGCGGGTCCCAAGAGACCCAGTACTTC.